A single sample gave rise to the 23 T cell receptor beta chains below, sequenced in a study of cytomegalovirus exposure and HLA in healthy donors. Assay used: immunoSEQ multiplex PCR; TCRdb lists only in-frame clones, some missing. The sample holds 150,000 to 200,000 clones; 86% are singletons and the top ten take 2% to 2.5%. The sequencing input was PBMCs. These receptor sequences come from a woman under 30 in good health and CMV-seronegative.

This chain uses TRBV7-9 with TRBJ2-2; D unresolved. Germline V gene lookup returns CDR1 SEHNR and CDR2 FQNEAQ (reference sequence). The CDR3 loop spans 14 amino acids. Deletions cut 3 bases from V and 5 bases from J, with 10 bases between. The CDR3 loop is CASSFEIPTGELFF. The CDR3 DNA follows: TGTGCCAGCAGCTTCGAGATTCCTACCGGGGAGCTGTTTTTT.

The rearrangement uses TRBV19 and TRBJ2-5; D perhaps matches TRBD1 (6 bases). Germline V gene sequence: CDR1 LNHDA, CDR2 SQIVND (reference sequence). The CDR3 extends over 14 amino acids. The V end lost 4 bases, the J end lost 5 bases, and 14 bases lay between the germline ends. The CDR3 here is CASSTQTGYETQYF. The CDR3 coding sequence is TGTGCCAGTAGTACTCAAACAGGGTACGAGACCCAGTACTTC. Looking up the rest from reference TRBV19 and TRBJ2-5 gives the full variable domain: DGGITQSPKYLFRKEGQNVTLSCEQNLNHDAMYWYRQDPGQGLRLIYYSQIVNDFQKGDIAEGYSVSREKKESFPLTVTSAQKNPTAFYLCASSTQTGYETQYFGPGTRLLVL.

V usage is TRBV6-5 and J usage is TRBJ2-1, with 7 bases identical to TRBD2. The V and J ends lost 8 bases and 7 bases, in that order; junction bases with no gene match: 5. Looked up from germline, CDR1 is MNHEY and CDR2 is SVGAGI. The CDR3 is made up of 12 amino acids. CDR3 nucleotides: TGTGCCAGCTCCCCGGGGGGAAATGAGCAGTTCTTC. This encodes CASSPGGNEQFF.

The chain links TRBV27 to TRBJ1-4, with 8 bases identical to TRBD1. Looked up from germline, CDR1 is MNHEY and CDR2 is SMNVEV (reference sequence). The CDR3 extends over 19 amino acids. The V gene end was trimmed by 8 bases and the J gene end by 5 bases; junction bases not matched to a gene: 22. The DNA of the CDR3 is TGTGCCAGCCTTACCCTGGACAGGCCTCCAGGGGGCGGGAATGAAAAACTGTTTTTT. Translated: CASLTLDRPPGGGNEKLFF.

V and J are TRBV7-9 and TRBJ1-2; D is ambiguous. V lost 5 bases to trimming and J lost 5 bases, with 9 bases between them. Germline loops: CDR1 SEHNR, CDR2 FQNEAQ (reference sequence). This CDR3 contains 12 residues. Written as DNA, the CDR3 is TGTGCCAGCAGCCAGGTATTATATGGCTACACCTTC. Its translation: CASSQVLYGYTF.

Remarks on this clone: The junction and the germline gene differ at one end; a read error may be behind it. The chain carries TRBV7-2 and TRBJ1-1, with 8 bases fitting TRBD1. Germline CDR1 is SGHTA and CDR2 is FQGNSA. The CDR3 has 15 residues. DNA of the CDR3: TGTGCCAGCAGCCCTAGACAGGGGAAGAACACTAAAGCTTTCTTT. Translation gives CASSPRQGKNTKAFF.

The V call is TRBV10-1, the J call TRBJ2-2; D is perhaps TRBD2 (6 bases). Germline CDR1 WNHNN, CDR2 SYGVQD (reference sequence). The CDR3 runs 14 residues. The V and J ends lost 7 bases and 0 bases respectively, with 9 bases between them. CDR3 sequence reads: CASKAGSNTGELFF. In DNA, the CDR3 is TGCGCCAGCAAAGCGGGCTCGAACACCGGGGAGCTGTTTTTT.

This chain uses TRBV6-1 with TRBJ1-3, with TRBD1 matching over 7 bases. The germline V gene has CDR1 MNHNS and CDR2 SASEGT. Losses at the gene ends were 1 base for V and 2 bases for J; bases not matched to a gene: 5. The CDR3 has 16 amino acids. CDR3: CASSEGTGGAGNTIYF. The CDR3 DNA reads as TGTGCCAGCAGTGAAGGGACAGGCGGTGCTGGAAACACCATATATTTT.

This chain uses TRBV5-1 with TRBJ2-7, with 9 bases identical to TRBD1. Germline V lookup: CDR1 SGHRS, CDR2 YFSETQ. V lost 4 bases, J lost 4 bases, and 9 bases stayed unmatched. This CDR3 contains 15 residues. CDR3 in amino acids: CASSARGQGFYEQYF. CDR3 DNA: TGCGCCAGCAGCGCCAGGGGACAGGGTTTTTACGAGCAGTACTTC.

This sequence joins TRBV7-2 and TRBJ2-7; D might be TRBD1 (5 bases). V shed 1 base and J shed 2 bases, with 18 bases lying between them. CDR1 and CDR2 from the germline V gene are SGHTA and FQGNSA. There are 17 residues in the CDR3. This CDR3 reads CASSLVSSRMTAYEQYF. CDR3 nucleotides: TGTGCCAGCAGCTTAGTGTCGTCCCGGATGACAGCCTACGAGCAGTACTTC.

This clone was seen a handful of times. The chain employs TRBV30 and TRBJ2-7, with D unclear. Germline CDR1 is GTSNPN and CDR2 is SVGIG (reference sequence). The CDR3 runs to 11 residues. Between the trimmed V and J ends, which lost 4 bases and 6 bases, there was a span of 10 bases. The CDR3 reads CAWNFAGEQYF. CDR3 DNA sequence: TGTGCCTGGAATTTTGCCGGCGAGCAGTACTTC.

This clone was seen only once. The genes are TRBV7-6 and TRBJ2-3, with TRBD2 identical over 13 bases. Per germline, CDR1 SGHVS and CDR2 FNYEAQ. V dropped 5 bases and J dropped 5; count of bases not matched to a gene: 7. CDR3 length equals 16 residues. The CDR3 bases are TGTGCCAGCAGCACCACTAGCGGGGGGGAGGGAGATACGCAGTATTTT. Protein sequence: CASSTTSGGEGDTQYF.

V usage is TRBV6-1 and J usage is TRBJ1-4; D is uncertain. CDR3 length equals 15 residues. The V and J ends lost 0 bases and 8 bases respectively, with 13 bases between them. From germline, CDR1 is MNHNS and CDR2 SASEGT. The CDR3 loop reads CASSEARGTVEKLFF. The CDR3, as DNA: TGTGCCAGCAGTGAAGCGCGGGGAACGGTGGAAAAACTGTTTTTT.

A single count supports this clone. The chain is built from TRBV29-1 and TRBJ1-1; D not certain. There are 14 residues in the CDR3. With 1 base removed from V and 1 base from J, the gap between germline ends came to 10 bases. CDR1 is SQVTM and CDR2 is ANQGSEA in the germline V gene. Here the CDR3 reads CSVEAKARNTEAFF. The CDR3 region has the DNA TGCAGCGTTGAAGCTAAGGCTAGGAACACTGAAGCTTTCTTT.

The genes are TRBV7-9 and TRBJ2-7; 10 nucleotides match TRBD2. Germline CDR1 SEHNR, CDR2 FQNEAQ (reference sequence). Unmatched junction bases numbered 9, after V lost 4 bases and J lost 0 bases. This CDR3 spans 17 amino acids. The CDR3 coding sequence is TGTGCCAGCAGCTCCTGGACTAGCGGCGAGTTCTCCTACGAGCAGTACTTC. It codes for CASSSWTSGEFSYEQYF.

V usage is TRBV11-2 and J usage is TRBJ1-2; 10 positions agree with TRBD1. The germline gives CDR1 SGHAT, CDR2 FQNNGV. The CDR3 is 16 residues long. V lost 5 bases, J lost 4 bases, and 10 bases stayed unmatched. The CDR3 sequence: CASSPDRGSFSYGYTF. The CDR3 DNA sequence: TGTGCCAGCAGCCCGGACAGGGGGAGTTTTAGCTATGGCTACACCTTC. Full variable domain (rest looked up from reference TRBV11-2 and TRBJ1-2): EAGVAQSPRYKIIEKRQSVAFWCNPISGHATLYWYQQILGQGPKLLIQFQNNGVVDDSQLPKDRFSAERLKGVDSTLKIQPAKLEDSAVYLCASSPDRGSFSYGYTFGSGTRLTVV.

The genes are TRBV5-1 and TRBJ2-1; D remains unclear. CDR3 length: 12 residues. The V gene lost 4 bases and the J gene lost 5 bases, with 7 bases spanning the gap. Per germline, CDR1 SGHRS and CDR2 YFSETQ. CDR3 region: CASSPGHNEQFF. CDR3 coding DNA: TGCGCCAGCAGCCCGGGTCACAATGAGCAGTTCTTC.

This sequence joins TRBV7-8 and TRBJ1-4, with D uncertain. V gave up 3 bases and J gave up 7 bases, with 9 bases separating them. Germline V gene data show CDR1 as SGHVS and CDR2 as FQNEAQ. This CDR3 comprises 13 residues. CDR3 in amino acids: CASSLESGEKLFF. DNA for the CDR3: TGTGCCAGCAGCTTGGAATCGGGTGAAAAACTGTTTTTT.

The sample holds one count of this clone. The rearrangement joins TRBV23-1 to TRBJ2-7; D gene uncertain. TRBV23-1 falls under the ORF class, with uncertain function. The CDR3 runs 16 residues. The V and J ends lost 2 bases and 3 bases respectively, with 17 bases between them. The CDR3 sequence: CASSQPPVGPFYEQYF. The CDR3 DNA reads as TGCGCCAGCAGTCAACCCCCGGTTGGTCCTTTCTACGAGCAGTACTTC.

The genes are TRBV5-1 and TRBJ2-1; D uncertain. The germline CDR1 and CDR2 sequences are SGHRS and YFSETQ. This CDR3 region has 12 residues. V was trimmed by 3 bases and J by 9 bases, leaving 10 bases between them. CDR3 sequence: CASSSLEAEQFF. CDR3 nucleotide sequence: TGCGCCAGCAGCTCCCTCGAGGCTGAGCAGTTCTTC.

The V gene is TRBV11-3, the J gene TRBJ1-1; TRBD1 matches at 7 bases. CDR1 is SGHNT and CDR2 is YENEEA in the germline V gene. The ends lost 6 bases at V and 8 bases at J; junction bases unmatched: 6. The CDR3 consists of 12 residues. The CDR3 region has the DNA TGTGCCAGCAGAGGAGGGGGCGAGGAAGCTTTCTTT. It is translated as CASRGGGEEAFF.

This clone occurred a few times. V gene TRBV2 combines with J gene TRBJ2-7; D is unclear. V was trimmed by 6 bases and J by 0 bases, leaving 15 bases between them. The CDR3 has 15 residues. The germline V gene has CDR1 SNHLY and CDR2 FYNNEI. The CDR3 region is CASRASDWSSYEQYF. The CDR3 nucleotides are TGTGCCAGCAGGGCATCAGACTGGAGCTCCTACGAGCAGTACTTC.

This rearrangement joins TRBV7-2 to TRBJ2-3; 10 nucleotides match TRBD2. V lost 3 bases, J lost 2 bases, and 11 bases stayed unmatched. This CDR3 comprises 18 residues. Germline V gene lookup returns CDR1 SGHTA and CDR2 FQGNSA. In DNA, the CDR3 is TGTGCCAGCAGCTTGAGGCCTAGCGGGAGTTCGGTCACAGATACGCAGTATTTT. It specifies CASSLRPSGSSVTDTQYF.